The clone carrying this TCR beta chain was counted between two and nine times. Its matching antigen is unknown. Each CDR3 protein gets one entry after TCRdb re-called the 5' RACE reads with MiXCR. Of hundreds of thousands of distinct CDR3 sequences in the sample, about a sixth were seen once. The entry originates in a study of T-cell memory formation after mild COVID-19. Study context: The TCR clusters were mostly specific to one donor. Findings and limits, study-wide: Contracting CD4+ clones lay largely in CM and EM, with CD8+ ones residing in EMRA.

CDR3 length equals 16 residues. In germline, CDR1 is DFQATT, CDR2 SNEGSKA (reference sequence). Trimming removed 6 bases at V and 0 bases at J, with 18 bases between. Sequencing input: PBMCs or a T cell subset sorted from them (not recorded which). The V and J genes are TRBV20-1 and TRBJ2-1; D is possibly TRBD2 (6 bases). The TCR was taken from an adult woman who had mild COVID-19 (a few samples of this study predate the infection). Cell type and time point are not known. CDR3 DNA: TGCAGTGCCCGGGACTTCCTAGGGAGCTCCTACAATGAGCAGTTCTTC. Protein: CSARDFLGSSYNEQFF.